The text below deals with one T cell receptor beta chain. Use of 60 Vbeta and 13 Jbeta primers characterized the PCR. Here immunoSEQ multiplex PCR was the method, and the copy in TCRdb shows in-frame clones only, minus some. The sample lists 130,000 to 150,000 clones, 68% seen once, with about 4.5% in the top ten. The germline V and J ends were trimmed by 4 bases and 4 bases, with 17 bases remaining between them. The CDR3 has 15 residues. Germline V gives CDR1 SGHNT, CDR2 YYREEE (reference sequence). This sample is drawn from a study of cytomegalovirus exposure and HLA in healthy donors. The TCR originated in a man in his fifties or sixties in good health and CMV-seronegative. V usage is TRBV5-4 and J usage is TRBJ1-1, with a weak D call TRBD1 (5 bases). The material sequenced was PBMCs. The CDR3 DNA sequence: TGTGCCAGCAGCCCCCTCCCAGGGAGGGGCACTGAAGCTTTCTTT. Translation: CASSPLPGRGTEAFF.